Listed below are T cell receptor beta chains from one sample, sequenced in a study of cytomegalovirus exposure and HLA in healthy donors. TCRdb keeps only in-frame clones here, not all; method: immunoSEQ multiplex PCR. The table includes roughly 110,000 clones, 70% to 80% detected once. Sequencing used PBMCs. These receptors all stem from a man aged 18 to 29 in good health and CMV-seronegative. CDR3s include the opening cysteine and the closing phenylalanine or tryptophan. D genes are given only for firm matches. Some rows have no size entry. The others give once, few or many, or a class for an expanded clone.

TRBJ2-7	once	TRBV5-1	TRBD1	TGCGCCAGCGGCGTGACAGGGGAGGCCTACGAGCAGTACTTC	CASGVTGEAYEQYF
TRBJ2-7	.	TRBV5-4	.	TGTGCCAGCAGCTTGCCAGGGAGGCACGAGCAGTACTTC	CASSLPGRHEQYF
TRBJ1-1	few	TRBV5-1	.	TGCGCCAGCAGCCCTTCAATCCGGGGCACTGAAGCTTTCTTT	CASSPSIRGTEAFF
TRBJ1-2	.	TRBV7-9	.	TGTGCCAGCAGCTTAGCGCTAGTCGCCTCAGGCTACACCTTC	CASSLALVASGYTF
TRBJ2-2	.	TRBV18	TRBD1	TGTGCCAGCTCACCTCGACAGGGTAACACCGGGGAGCTGTTTTTT	CASSPRQGNTGELFF
TRBJ2-2	.	TRBV7-6	.	TGTGCCAGCAGCCCCCGAGCGAGGGACACCGGGGAGCTGTTTTTT	CASSPRARDTGELFF
TRBJ2-4	.	TRBV2	.	TGTGCCAGCAGTGAGAGGGAAGCCAAAAACATTCAGTACTTC	CASSEREAKNIQYF
TRBJ1-5	.	TRBV13	TRBD1	TGTGCCAGCAGCTTGGGACAGAAGCAGCCCCAGCATTTT	CASSLGQKQPQHF
TRBJ1-2	few	TRBV6-1	TRBD1	TGTGCCAGCAGTGAAGTAGGGACAGGGGTCTATGGCTACACCTTC	CASSEVGTGVYGYTF
TRBJ1-2	few	TRBV5-6	.	TGTGCCAGCAGCTTGGGGGCCGACTATGGCTACACCTTC	CASSLGADYGYTF
TRBJ2-3	.	TRBV6-6	TRBD1	TGTGCCAGCAGTTCACAGGGGGCTGGAGATACGCAGTATTTT	CASSSQGAGDTQYF
TRBJ1-2	.	TRBV5-6	.	TGTGCCAGCAGGGGCTTGGGGGGGGACTATGGCTACACCTTC	CASRGLGGDYGYTF
TRBJ1-6	few	TRBV7-9	.	TGTGCCAGCAGTCCTCAAGTTCTCGCGGATTCACCCCTCCACTTT	CASSPQVLADSPLHF
TRBJ1-1	once	TRBV7-9	.	TGTGCCAGCAGCTTAGAGCCTCGGTTGAACACTGAAGCTTTCTTT	CASSLEPRLNTEAFF
TRBJ2-7	.	TRBV7-8	.	TGTGCCAGCAGCCCTGGGCAGGTTCTGGCCTACGAGCAGTACTTC	CASSPGQVLAYEQYF
TRBJ2-1	many	TRBV7-9	.	TGTGCCAGCAGCTCTCAAAACCCCCTGCGGGGCAATGAGCAGTTCTTC	CASSSQNPLRGNEQFF